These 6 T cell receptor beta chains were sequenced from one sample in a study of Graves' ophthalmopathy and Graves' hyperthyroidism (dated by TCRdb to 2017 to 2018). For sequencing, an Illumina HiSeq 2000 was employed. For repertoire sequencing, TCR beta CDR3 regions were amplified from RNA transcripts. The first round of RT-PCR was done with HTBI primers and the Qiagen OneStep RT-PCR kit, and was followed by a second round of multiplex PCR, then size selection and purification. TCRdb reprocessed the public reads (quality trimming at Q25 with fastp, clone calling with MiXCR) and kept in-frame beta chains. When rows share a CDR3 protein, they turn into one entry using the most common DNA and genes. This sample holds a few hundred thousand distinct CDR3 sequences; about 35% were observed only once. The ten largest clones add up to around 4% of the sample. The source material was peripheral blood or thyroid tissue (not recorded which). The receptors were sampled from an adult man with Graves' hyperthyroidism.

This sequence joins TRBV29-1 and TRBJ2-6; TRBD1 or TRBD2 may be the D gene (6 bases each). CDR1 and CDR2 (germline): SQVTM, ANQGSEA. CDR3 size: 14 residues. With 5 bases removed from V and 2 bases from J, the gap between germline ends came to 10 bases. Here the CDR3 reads CSVWRDTGANVLTF. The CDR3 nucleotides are TGCAGCGTTTGGCGGGACACTGGGGCCAACGTCCTGACTTTC.

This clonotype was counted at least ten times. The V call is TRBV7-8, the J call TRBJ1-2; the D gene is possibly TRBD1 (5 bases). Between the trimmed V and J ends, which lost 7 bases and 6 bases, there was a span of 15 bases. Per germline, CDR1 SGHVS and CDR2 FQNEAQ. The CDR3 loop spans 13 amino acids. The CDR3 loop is CASTTGHLNGYTF. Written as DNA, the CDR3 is TGTGCCAGCACCACCGGACACCTGAATGGCTACACCTTC.

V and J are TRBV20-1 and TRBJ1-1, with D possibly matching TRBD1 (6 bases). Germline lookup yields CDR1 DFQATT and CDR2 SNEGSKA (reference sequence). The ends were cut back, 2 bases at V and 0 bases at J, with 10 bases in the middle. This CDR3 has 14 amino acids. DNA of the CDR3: TGCAGTGCTAGAAGGGGGGGTATGAACACTGAAGCTTTCTTT. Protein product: CSARRGGMNTEAFF.

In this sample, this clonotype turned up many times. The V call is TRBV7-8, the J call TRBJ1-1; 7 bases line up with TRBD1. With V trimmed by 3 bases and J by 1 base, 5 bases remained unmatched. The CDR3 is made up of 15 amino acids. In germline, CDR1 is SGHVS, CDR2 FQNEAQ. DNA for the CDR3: TGTGCCAGCAGCTTGCAGGGGGGACCGAACACTGAAGCTTTCTTT. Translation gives CASSLQGGPNTEAFF.

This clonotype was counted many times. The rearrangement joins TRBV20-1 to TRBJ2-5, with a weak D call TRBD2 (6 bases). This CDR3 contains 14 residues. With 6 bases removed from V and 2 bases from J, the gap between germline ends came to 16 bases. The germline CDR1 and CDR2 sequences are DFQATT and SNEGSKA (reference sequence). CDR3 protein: CSASRLGQQETQYF. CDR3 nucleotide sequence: TGCAGTGCCTCCAGACTAGGCCAACAAGAGACCCAGTACTTC.

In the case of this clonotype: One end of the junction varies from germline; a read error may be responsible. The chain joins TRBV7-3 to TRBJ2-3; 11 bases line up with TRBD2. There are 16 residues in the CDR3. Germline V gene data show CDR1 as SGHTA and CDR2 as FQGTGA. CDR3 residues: CASSSLTSGSGDTQYF. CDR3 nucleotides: TGCGCCAGCAGCTCACTTACTAGCGGGAGCGGCGATACGCAGTATTTT. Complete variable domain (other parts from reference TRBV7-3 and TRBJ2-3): GAGVSQTPSNKVTEKGKYVELRCDPISGHTALYWYRQSLGQGPEFLIYFQGTGAADDSGLPNDRFFAVRPEGSVSTLKIQRTERGDSAVYLCASSSLTSGSGDTQYFGPGTRLTVL.